This T cell receptor (beta chain) is from a study of beta chain features in type 1 diabetes. General observations from the study: Significant though moderate, a shortening of TCRB CDR3s appeared in all four CD4+ subsets of Type 1 diabetes patients.

A word on this clone: What it binds is unknown.

Expressed TCRB transcripts were sequenced because the entire RNA isolate underwent reverse transcription. Sequencing was performed with immunoSEQ multiplex PCR; in TCRdb, only in-frame clones are kept and a portion is missing. The repertoire has about 340,000 clones, 13% of them found once; the top ten carry roughly 0.015%. Purity above 95% was achieved in all sorted populations. Input material: naive CD4+ T cells from blood. The receptor comes from a woman under 30 with type 1 diabetes.

The CDR3 reads CASSLVERTDTQYF. The CDR3 DNA reads as TGCGCCAGCAGCTTGGTAGAGCGCACAGATACGCAGTATTTT. The chain uses TRBV5-1 and TRBJ2-3; D is uncertain. Germline CDR1 SGHRS, CDR2 YFSETQ. V dropped 0 bases and J dropped 1 base, with 6 bases sitting between them. The CDR3 runs 14 residues. The variable domain in full, with the rest retrieved from reference TRBV5-1 and TRBJ2-3, is KAGVTQTPRYLIKTRGQQVTLSCSPISGHRSVSWYQQTPGQGLQFLFEYFSETQRNKGNFPGRFSGRQFSNSRSEMNVSTLELGDSALYLCASSLVERTDTQYFGPGTRLTVL.